This T cell receptor (beta chain) was captured in a study of cytomegalovirus exposure and HLA in healthy donors. Study-wide results and limits: The CMV antigen specificity of a few CMV-associated chains was confirmed through in vitro analysis. Earlier analysis yielded a pattern in which most TCR beta V segments were productive about 87% or about 30% of the time. Among TCR sequences, most were rare, though some public TCRs appeared in many donors.

Concerning this clone itself: Its specificity is unknown.

The PCR ran on 60 Vbeta and 13 Jbeta primers. The repertoire was sequenced with immunoSEQ multiplex PCR; TCRdb's copy has only in-frame clones and lacks some. The sample consists of 110,000 to 150,000 clones, 75% to 90% of them appearing once. Trimming left V 4 bases short and J 7 bases short, with 20 bases between. The CDR3 consists of 15 residues. CDR1 is ENHRY, CDR2 SYGVKD, per germline. This clonotype was obtained from a female donor in good health and CMV-seronegative. Sequences were obtained from PBMCs. This chain uses TRBV10-3 with TRBJ2-7; a possible D gene is TRBD1 (6 bases). CDR3 region: CAISGRAQGLGEQYF. CDR3 DNA: TGTGCCATCAGTGGCCGAGCCCAGGGGCTCGGGGAGCAGTACTTC.